This entry lists 29 T cell receptor beta chains sequenced from one sample in a study of siplizumab effects on memory and regulatory T cells. TCRdb keeps only in-frame clones here, not all; method: immunoSEQ multiplex PCR. This repertoire shows fewer than 45,000 clones, approximately 88% found once; its top ten account for roughly 0.25%. Sequenced material: naive CD4+ T cells sorted from blood. The source of these receptors is a human donor in good health.

This clone was seen once. The genes are TRBV15 and TRBJ1-1, with D tentatively TRBD1 (5 bases). The V gene's germline CDR1 is LNHNV and CDR2 YYDKDF (reference sequence). V shed 3 bases and J shed 8 bases, with 19 bases lying between them. This CDR3 is 15 amino acids long. CDR3: CATSSRQNLLGEAFF. For the CDR3, the DNA is TGTGCCACCAGCAGTCGACAGAACCTTTTGGGGGAAGCTTTCTTT.

The chain recombines TRBV7-9 with TRBJ2-1; D might be TRBD2 (5 bases). The V and J ends lost 5 bases and 7 bases respectively, with 9 bases between them. Per the germline V gene, CDR1 is SEHNR and CDR2 is FQNEAQ (reference sequence). CDR3 length: 12 residues. CDR3 sequence reads: CASSLERNEQFF. For the CDR3, the DNA is TGTGCCAGCAGCCTCGAGCGGAATGAGCAGTTCTTC.

This chain uses TRBV7-8 with TRBJ2-3; D assignment may be TRBD1 or TRBD2 (5 bases each). The CDR3 length is 16 residues. V gave up 1 base and J gave up 1 base, with 12 bases separating them. The germline V gene has CDR1 SGHVS and CDR2 FQNEAQ. CDR3 region: CASSLGPGPGTDTQYF. For the CDR3, the DNA is TGTGCCAGCAGCTTAGGGCCGGGACCGGGCACAGATACGCAGTATTTT.

This chain links TRBV6-5 with TRBJ1-5, with 7 positions matching TRBD1. The CDR3 has 14 residues. V shed 7 bases, J shed 3 bases, and the junction held 6 bases outside the gene matches. The V gene's germline CDR1 is MNHEY and CDR2 SVGAGI. As DNA, the CDR3 is TGTGCCAGCACCACAGGGGATCCCAATCAGCCCCAGCATTTT. Residues: CASTTGDPNQPQHF.

This clone occurred a few times. The chain uses TRBV9 and TRBJ1-2; D uncertain. The germline CDR1 and CDR2 sequences are SGDLS and YYNGEE. The CDR3 runs to 14 residues. V was trimmed by 4 bases and J by 5 bases, leaving 15 bases between them. The CDR3 DNA reads TGTGCCAGCAGCCGGGCGGTTTCGGGATATGGCTACACCTTC. This translates into CASSRAVSGYGYTF.

The chain is built from TRBV4-1 and TRBJ1-2; 9 bases align to TRBD1. Germline CDR1 and CDR2: MGHRA and YSYEKL. V lost 6 bases to trimming and J lost 7 bases; unmatched junction nucleotides: 15. CDR3 size: 16 residues. CDR3 nucleotides: TGCGCCAGCAGACGTCCCGGGACAGGGAAAGAGGCTGGCTACACCTTC. Protein sequence: CASRRPGTGKEAGYTF.

This chain uses TRBV28 with TRBJ1-1, with 7 positions matching TRBD1. This CDR3 contains 14 residues. V was pared by 5 bases and J by 9 bases, with 12 bases of the junction left unmatched. CDR1 and CDR2 from the germline V gene are MDHEN and SYDVKM. The CDR3 DNA sequence: TGTGCCAGCAGTCCACCTCCCGGACAGGCCCAAGCTTTCTTT. Translated: CASSPPPGQAQAFF.

The rearrangement uses TRBV6-6 and TRBJ1-5; the D is unclear. The length of the CDR3 is 14 residues. Between the trimmed V and J ends, which lost 5 bases and 4 bases, there was a span of 12 bases. Germline assignment: CDR1 MNHNY and CDR2 SVGAGI (reference sequence). CDR3 loop: CASSLTEENQPQHF. CDR3 sequence (DNA): TGTGCCAGCAGTCTCACGGAGGAGAATCAGCCCCAGCATTTT.

V is TRBV19 and J is TRBJ2-2; 8 bases are a match to TRBD1. The CDR3 has 14 amino acids. The V and J ends lost 10 bases and 8 bases, in that order; junction bases with no gene match: 12. Germline CDR1 reads LNHDA; CDR2 reads SQIVND (reference sequence). In DNA, the CDR3 is TGTGCCACCTGGACAGGGTCCCACCCGGGGGAGCTGTTTTTT. It translates to CATWTGSHPGELFF.

The chain employs TRBV19 and TRBJ1-1, with D maybe TRBD1 (6 bases). Trimming took off 7 bases at V and 0 bases at J, with 15 bases between the two ends. This CDR3 has 15 amino acids. Germline CDR1 LNHDA, CDR2 SQIVND (reference sequence). Written as DNA, the CDR3 is TGTGCCAGTAACTCCTGGGGGGACATGAACACTGAAGCTTTCTTT. It codes for CASNSWGDMNTEAFF.

The J gene is TRBJ2-3, the V gene TRBV27; D tentatively reads TRBD1 or TRBD2 (5 bases each). With 8 bases removed from V and 4 bases from J, the gap between germline ends came to 19 bases. This CDR3 has 15 residues. Germline assignment: CDR1 MNHEY and CDR2 SMNVEV (reference sequence). CDR3 region: CASGILQGRADTQYF. For the CDR3, the DNA is TGTGCCAGCGGGATCCTCCAGGGACGCGCAGATACGCAGTATTTT.

The CDR3: CASSQYAGYDTQYF. The CDR3 nucleotides read TGTGCCAGCAGCCAGTACGCCGGATACGATACGCAGTATTTT. The chain is built from TRBV7-2 and TRBJ2-3; D uncertain. The V end lost 5 bases, the J end lost 6 bases, and 15 bases lay between the germline ends. The CDR3 is 14 amino acids. The germline V gene has CDR1 SGHTA and CDR2 FQGNSA.

This chain links TRBV29-1 with TRBJ2-7, with D uncertain. The CDR3 consists of 12 residues. Germline loops: CDR1 SQVTM, CDR2 ANQGSEA. Trimming shortened V by 7 bases and J by 3 bases, and 13 bases separated the two germline ends. The DNA of the CDR3 is TGCAGCGACTACTTAGAACACTACGAGCAGTACTTC. Its protein is CSDYLEHYEQYF.

The rearrangement uses TRBV5-4 and TRBJ1-1; D might be TRBD1 (5 bases). CDR1 SGHNT and CDR2 YYREEE come from the germline V gene (reference sequence). The V gene lost 3 bases and the J gene lost 1 base, with 10 bases spanning the gap. CDR3 length: 14 residues. The CDR3 nucleotides are TGTGCCAGCAGCTGGGGCCTGGGGAACACTGAAGCTTTCTTT. Translated, it gives CASSWGLGNTEAFF.

The chain employs TRBV5-1 and TRBJ2-2; no reliable D call. The V end was cut by 6 bases, the J end by 0 bases, with 15 bases between. CDR1 is SGHRS and CDR2 is YFSETQ in the germline V gene. The CDR3 has 16 residues. The CDR3 loop is CASKVRQTSNTGELFF. CDR3 nucleotides: TGCGCCAGCAAGGTCCGACAAACGTCGAACACCGGGGAGCTGTTTTTT.

This sequence joins TRBV6-5 and TRBJ2-3; D is possibly TRBD2 (5 bases). CDR3 length: 15 amino acids. V was trimmed by 2 bases and J by 3 bases, leaving 12 bases between them. The germline V gene has CDR1 MNHEY and CDR2 SVGAGI. Here the CDR3 reads CASSYGGGLTDTQYF. CDR3 DNA: TGTGCCAGCAGTTACGGAGGAGGACTGACAGATACGCAGTATTTT.

This clone was seen just once. The chain uses TRBV30 and TRBJ2-1, with TRBD2 identical over 14 bases. The germline V gene encodes CDR1 GTSNPN and CDR2 SVGIG (reference sequence). The V segment lost 3 bases and the J segment 2 bases; nucleotides outside the gene matches: 6. This CDR3 region has 17 residues. In DNA, the CDR3 is TGTGCCTGGAGGGGACTAGCGGGAGTAGGACCCTACAATGAGCAGTTCTTC. Its protein product is CAWRGLAGVGPYNEQFF.

The CDR3 spells CASSLGQGVSTDTQYF. CDR3 nucleotides: TGCGCCAGCAGCTTGGGACAGGGGGTCAGCACAGATACGCAGTATTTT. V usage is TRBV5-1 and J usage is TRBJ2-3; 9 nucleotides align to TRBD1. Germline CDR1 reads SGHRS; CDR2 reads YFSETQ. This CDR3 has 16 amino acids. The J segment lost 0 bases and the V segment lost 0 bases, leaving 2 bases of the junction unmatched.

The chain is built from TRBV4-1 and TRBJ1-4, with no clear D. Between the trimmed V and J ends, which lost 2 bases and 7 bases, there was a span of 14 bases. Germline V CDR1 and CDR2: MGHRA, YSYEKL. The CDR3 totals 15 residues. CDR3 in amino acids: CASSQLQSLGEKLFF. CDR3 nucleotide sequence: TGCGCCAGCAGCCAACTGCAGTCGCTGGGTGAAAAACTGTTTTTT.

V usage is TRBV9 and J usage is TRBJ2-7; a possible D gene is TRBD1 (5 bases). The CDR3 is made up of 14 amino acids. The germline V gene has CDR1 SGDLS and CDR2 YYNGEE. Trimming took 0 bases from V and 2 from J, leaving 9 bases between them. The CDR3 here is CASSVDQGTYEQYF. Here the CDR3 DNA reads TGTGCCAGCAGCGTAGATCAGGGAACCTACGAGCAGTACTTC. The variable domain in full, completed from reference TRBV9 and TRBJ2-7, reads DSGVTQTPKHLITATGQRVTLRCSPRSGDLSVYWYQQSLDQGLQFLIQYYNGEERAKGNILERFSAQQFPDLHSELNLSSLELGDSALYFCASSVDQGTYEQYFGPGTRLTVT.

The genes are TRBV6-1 and TRBJ2-2; 8 bases line up with TRBD1. Germline CDR1 reads MNHNS; CDR2 reads SASEGT. V lost 4 bases and J lost 4; bases outside the gene matches: 8. This CDR3 is 16 amino acids long. The CDR3 region has the DNA TGTGCCAGCAGTGGACAGGGGAGTGGGAGCACCGGGGAGCTGTTTTTT. It yields the protein CASSGQGSGSTGELFF.

The genes are TRBV6-5 and TRBJ1-5; 9 bases map to TRBD1. The V segment lost 5 bases and the J segment 5 bases; nucleotides outside the gene matches: 7. This CDR3 contains 15 residues. Germline loops: CDR1 MNHEY, CDR2 SVGAGI. CDR3 residues: CASSPRQGGYQPQHF. The CDR3 DNA is TGTGCCAGCAGTCCTCGACAGGGGGGGTATCAGCCCCAGCATTTT.

The rearrangement uses TRBV5-1 and TRBJ1-3; D might be TRBD1 (6 bases). Germline V gene lookup returns CDR1 SGHRS and CDR2 YFSETQ. The CDR3 consists of 15 residues. Deletions cut 5 bases from V and 0 bases from J, with 12 bases between. The CDR3 loop is CASSGDTFSGNTIYF. In DNA form, the CDR3 reads TGCGCCAGCAGTGGGGACACCTTCTCTGGAAACACCATATATTTT.

The chain recombines TRBV7-2 with TRBJ1-2; D is uncertain. CDR1 and CDR2 (germline): SGHTA, FQGNSA. Trimming left V 5 bases short and J 6 bases short, with 16 bases between. The CDR3 contains 14 residues. CDR3 nucleotide sequence: TGTGCCAGCAGCCCGGAGGTGACAAGGCATGGCTACACCTTC. Translation gives CASSPEVTRHGYTF.

The chain uses TRBV18 and TRBJ1-1; a weak D match, TRBD1 (6 bases). The CDR3 contains 15 residues. Trimming pared 1 base from V and 2 bases from J, leaving 11 bases between. Per germline, CDR1 KGHSH and CDR2 LQKENI. The CDR3 protein is CASSPLTGPNTEAFF. As DNA, the CDR3 is TGTGCCAGCTCACCACTGACAGGCCCCAACACTGAAGCTTTCTTT. The full variable domain, its missing parts supplied by reference TRBV18 and TRBJ1-1, is NAGVMQNPRHLVRRRGQEARLRCSPMKGHSHVYWYRQLPEEGLKFMVYLQKENIIDESGMPKERFSAEFPKEGPSILRIQQVVRGDSAAYFCASSPLTGPNTEAFFGQGTRLTVV.

The CDR3: CSVRGRQGVETQYF. In nucleotides, the CDR3 is TGCAGCGTTAGGGGCCGGCAGGGGGTTGAGACCCAGTACTTC. V is TRBV29-1 and J is TRBJ2-5, with 7 bases identical to TRBD1. The CDR3 is 14 residues long. Germline V lookup: CDR1 SQVTM, CDR2 ANQGSEA. After removal of 5 bases from V and 5 bases from J, the junction contained 11 bases not matched to a gene.

V usage is TRBV4-1 and J usage is TRBJ2-1, with 7 bases lining up with TRBD2. V was clipped by 3 bases and J by 5 bases; unmatched bases: 7. CDR1 and CDR2 (germline): MGHRA, YSYEKL. The CDR3 covers 15 residues. The DNA of the CDR3 is TGCGCCAGCAGCCAGACGACTAGCCTCAACAATGAGCAGTTCTTC. Translating gives CASSQTTSLNNEQFF.

The chain recombines TRBV7-9 with TRBJ2-3, with 7 positions matching TRBD1. V trimming: 4 bases; J trimming: 6 bases; junction bases outside the gene matches: 13. The CDR3 consists of 16 residues. Germline CDR1 reads SEHNR; CDR2 reads FQNEAQ (reference sequence). CDR3 amino acids: CASSSKGDSRRDTQYF. CDR3 DNA sequence: TGTGCCAGCAGCTCGAAGGGGGACAGCAGACGGGATACGCAGTATTTT.

The chain combines TRBV18 with TRBJ1-6; D unclear. The CDR3 covers 15 residues. Trimming left V 3 bases short and J 5 bases short, with 11 bases between. Germline V gives CDR1 KGHSH, CDR2 LQKENI. The CDR3 sequence: CASSPGSGNNSPLHF. Here the CDR3 DNA reads TGTGCCAGCTCACCCGGGAGCGGAAATAATTCACCCCTCCACTTT.